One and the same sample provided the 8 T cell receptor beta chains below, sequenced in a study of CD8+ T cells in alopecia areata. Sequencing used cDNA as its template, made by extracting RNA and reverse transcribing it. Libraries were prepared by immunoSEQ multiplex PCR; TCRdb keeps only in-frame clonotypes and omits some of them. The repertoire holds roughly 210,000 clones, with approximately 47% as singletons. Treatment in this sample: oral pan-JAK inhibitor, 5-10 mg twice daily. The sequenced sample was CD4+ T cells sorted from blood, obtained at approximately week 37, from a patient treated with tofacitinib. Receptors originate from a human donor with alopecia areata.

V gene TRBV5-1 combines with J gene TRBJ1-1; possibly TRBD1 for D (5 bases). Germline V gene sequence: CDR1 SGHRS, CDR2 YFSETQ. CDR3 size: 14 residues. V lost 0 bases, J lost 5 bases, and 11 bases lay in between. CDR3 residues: CASSLVAGRTEAFF. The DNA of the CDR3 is TGCGCCAGCAGCTTGGTGGCAGGGCGGACTGAAGCTTTCTTT. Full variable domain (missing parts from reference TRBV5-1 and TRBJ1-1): KAGVTQTPRYLIKTRGQQVTLSCSPISGHRSVSWYQQTPGQGLQFLFEYFSETQRNKGNFPGRFSGRQFSNSRSEMNVSTLELGDSALYLCASSLVAGRTEAFFGQGTRLTVV.

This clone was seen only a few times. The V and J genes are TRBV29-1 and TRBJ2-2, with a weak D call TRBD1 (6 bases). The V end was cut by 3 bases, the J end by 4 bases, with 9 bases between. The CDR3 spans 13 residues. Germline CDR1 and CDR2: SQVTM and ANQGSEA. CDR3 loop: CSVDTGSTGELFF. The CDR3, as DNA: TGCAGCGTTGATACAGGGAGCACCGGGGAGCTGTTTTTT.

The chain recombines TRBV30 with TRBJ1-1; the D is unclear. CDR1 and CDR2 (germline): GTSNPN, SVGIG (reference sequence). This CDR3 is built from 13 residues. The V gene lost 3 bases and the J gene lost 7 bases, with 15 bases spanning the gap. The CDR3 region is CAWRTRALSEAFF. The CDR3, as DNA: TGTGCCTGGAGGACCCGGGCGCTCAGTGAAGCTTTCTTT. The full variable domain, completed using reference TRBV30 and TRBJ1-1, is SQTIHQWPATLVQPVGSPLSLECTVEGTSNPNLYWYRQAAGRGLQLLFYSVGIGQISSEVPQNLSASRPQDRQFILSSKKLLLSDSGFYLCAWRTRALSEAFFGQGTRLTVV.

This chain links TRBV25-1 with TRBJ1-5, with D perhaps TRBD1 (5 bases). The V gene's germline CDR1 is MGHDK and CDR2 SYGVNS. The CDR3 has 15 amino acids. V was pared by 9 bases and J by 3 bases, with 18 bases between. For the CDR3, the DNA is TGTGCCAGACCGGGGGGACCCCCTGCCAATCAGCCCCAGCATTTT. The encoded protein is CARPGGPPANQPQHF.

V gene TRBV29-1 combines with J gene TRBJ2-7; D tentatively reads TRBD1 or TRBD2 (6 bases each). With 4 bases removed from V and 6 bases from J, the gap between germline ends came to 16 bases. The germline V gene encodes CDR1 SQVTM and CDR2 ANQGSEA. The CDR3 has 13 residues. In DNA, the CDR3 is TGCAGCGTTGCTAAACAGGGAGGCGCCGAGCAGTACTTC. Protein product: CSVAKQGGAEQYF.

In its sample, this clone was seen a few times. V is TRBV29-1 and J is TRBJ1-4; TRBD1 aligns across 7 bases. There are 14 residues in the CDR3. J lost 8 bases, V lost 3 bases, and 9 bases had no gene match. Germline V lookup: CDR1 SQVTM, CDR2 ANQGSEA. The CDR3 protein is CSVDWDRSGEKLFF. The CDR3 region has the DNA TGCAGCGTTGACTGGGACAGAAGCGGAGAAAAACTGTTTTTT.

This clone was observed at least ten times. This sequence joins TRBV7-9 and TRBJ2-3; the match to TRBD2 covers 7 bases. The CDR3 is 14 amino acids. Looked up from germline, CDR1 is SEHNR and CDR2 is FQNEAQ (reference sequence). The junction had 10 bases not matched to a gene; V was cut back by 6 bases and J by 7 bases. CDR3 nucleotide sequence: TGTGCCAGCAGTTCTAGACTAGCTCGGAATACGCAGTATTTT. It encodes CASSSRLARNTQYF.

In DNA, the CDR3 is TGTGCCAGCAGTGAATCTGCGTGGCATCAGCCCCAGCATTTT. Its protein is CASSESAWHQPQHF. The V and J genes are TRBV25-1 and TRBJ1-5; D is undetermined. Germline-derived CDR1 and CDR2 are MGHDK and SYGVNS. CDR3 size: 14 residues. The V gene lost 1 base and the J gene lost 5 bases, with 9 bases spanning the gap.